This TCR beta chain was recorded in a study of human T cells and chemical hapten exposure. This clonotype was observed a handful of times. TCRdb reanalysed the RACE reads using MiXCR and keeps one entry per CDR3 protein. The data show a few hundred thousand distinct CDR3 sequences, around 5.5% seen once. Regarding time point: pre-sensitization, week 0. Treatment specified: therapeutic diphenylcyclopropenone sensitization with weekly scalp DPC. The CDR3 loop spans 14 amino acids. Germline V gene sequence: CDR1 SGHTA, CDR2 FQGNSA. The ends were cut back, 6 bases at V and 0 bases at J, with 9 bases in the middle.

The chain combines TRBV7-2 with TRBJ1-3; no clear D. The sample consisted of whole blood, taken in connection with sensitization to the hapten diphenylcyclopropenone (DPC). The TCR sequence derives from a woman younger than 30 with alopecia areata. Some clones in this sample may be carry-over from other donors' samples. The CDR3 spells CASSFTGSGNTIYF. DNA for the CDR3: TGTGCCAGCAGTTTTACCGGCTCTGGAAACACCATATATTTT.